One and the same sample provided the 2 T cell receptor beta chains below, sequenced in a study of shared clonotypes between healthy human individuals. Data came from immunoSEQ multiplex PCR; TCRdb stores just in-frame clones and leaves some out. This sample has about 380,000 clones; about 97% occur once, and the top ten carry approximately 0.32%. Sequencing was carried out using memory CD8+ T cells sorted from blood. As for subset: CD45RO+ cells pooled with CCR7-negative TemRA cells. The receptor source for this set is a man aged 25 to 45 in good health.

The genes are TRBV5-5 and TRBJ2-7; D ambiguous. Germline CDR1 reads SGHKS; CDR2 reads YYEKEE (reference sequence). The CDR3 is 13 amino acids. Trimming took 0 bases from V and 3 from J, leaving 7 bases between them. The CDR3 DNA follows: TGTGCCAGCAGCTTGGGGTACAACTACGAGCAGTACTTC. The encoded protein is CASSLGYNYEQYF.

The chain carries TRBV5-6 and TRBJ1-1; no reliable D call. Trimming cost V 2 bases and J 0 bases, with 11 bases left between them. Germline CDR1 SGHDT, CDR2 YYEEEE. The CDR3 contains 15 residues. CDR3 protein: CASSFPGFMNTEAFF. The DNA of the CDR3 is TGTGCCAGCAGCTTCCCCGGGTTCATGAACACTGAAGCTTTCTTT.